A selection of T cell receptor beta chains follows, all from one sample in a study of CD8+ T cells in alopecia areata. This table comes from immunoSEQ multiplex PCR, and its TCRdb copy is limited to in-frame clones, with some not included. The data show around 36,000 clones, under 65% seen once. Material: CD4+ Tregs sorted from blood. These receptors all stem from a human donor with alopecia areata. CDR3s include the opening cysteine and the closing phenylalanine or tryptophan. Each record gives: D gene, CDR3 length, V gene, CDR3 protein. A D gene is named only where the DNA matches it firmly.

- | 13 | TRBV19 | CASTPGPPGTQYF
TRBD1 | 15 | TRBV28 | CASSLLRQGVKGYTF
TRBD1 | 14 | TRBV5-1 | CASSRTGPLDEQYF
TRBD2 | 16 | TRBV28 | CATQAGLAGNTGELFF
TRBD1 | 15 | TRBV5-1 | CASSLLGTGQETQYF
- | 16 | TRBV7-9 | CASSEWSGRRRPEQYF
TRBD2 | 18 | TRBV5-1 | CASSLRGLAGGGEETQYF
- | 16 | TRBV9 | CASSVAVGANTGELFF
- | 14 | TRBV7-2 | CASSLAWGTGELFF
- | 14 | TRBV6-6 | CASSYPGSSYEQYF
- | 14 | TRBV28 | CASSFGGTLQPQHF
TRBD1 | 11 | TRBV29-1 | CSVEEGAGYTF
TRBD1 | 16 | TRBV15 | CATSGGRGVRSDGYTF
- | 16 | TRBV7-6 | CASSRTPGSLTDTQYF
- | 13 | TRBV4-2 | CASSQNPNTEAFF
TRBD1 | 18 | TRBV28 | CASSLSGTGVFRTGELFF
- | 13 | TRBV11-2 | CASSTGALETQYF
- | 14 | TRBV10-2 | CASSVQFWNSPLHF
- | 15 | TRBV7-8 | CASSLGGPGANVLTF
TRBD2 | 16 | TRBV7-2 | CASSLRREGLRNTQYF
- | 13 | TRBV7-6 | CASSLAGGREAFF
TRBD1 | 14 | TRBV7-2 | CASSWGTGTDTQYF
- | 13 | TRBV4-3 | CASSSLLGKTQYF
TRBD1 | 13 | TRBV5-1 | CASSLGTGYGYTF
TRBD2 | 15 | TRBV7-9 | CASSLASGGRDEQYF
TRBD2 | 16 | TRBV6-6 | CASRGASGASYNEQFF
- | 14 | TRBV18 | CASSPDAGTDTQYF
- | 13 | TRBV4-2 | CASSQPRTAGYTF
- | 13 | TRBV5-1 | CASSPGIADTQYF
- | 13 | TRBV7-3 | CASSLTSGYEQYF
TRBD2 | 17 | TRBV5-4 | CASSLALAGGYTDTQYF
TRBD1 | 15 | TRBV7-2 | CASSPGTGGYNEQFF
TRBD1 | 15 | TRBV14 | CASSPGTGMFHEQYF
TRBD2 | 15 | TRBV5-5 | CASSSGLASYNEQFF
TRBD2 | 16 | TRBV4-3 | CASSHVAGGRPAAQYF
TRBD1 | 15 | TRBV2 | CASSVQRGRNQPQHF
- | 12 | TRBV28 | CASSRGGTEAFF
TRBD2 | 15 | TRBV5-1 | CASSPLAGSYNEQFF
TRBD2 | 15 | TRBV7-3 | CASSQIGTRGNEQFF
- | 15 | TRBV7-9 | CASSLSGSSLETQYF
TRBD1 | 15 | TRBV27 | CASSRAGQGNRELFF
- | 12 | TRBV28 | CASSYREGEAFF
TRBD1 | 16 | TRBV12-5 | CASGLAGQALGNEQFF
- | 15 | TRBV7-2 | CASSLEGTGNYEQYF
TRBD1 | 15 | TRBV7-2 | CASSLNRGPNNEQFF
TRBD2 | 16 | TRBV6-4 | CASSDAAGASGDEQFF